These T cell receptor beta chains were read from a single sample in a study of T cell responses to AZD1222 COVID-19 vaccine. Assay: immunoSEQ multiplex PCR; the TCRdb copy retains only in-frame clones and omits some. Among approximately 140,000 clones listed, roughly nine tenths were seen once. The source material was peripheral blood, sampled on day 0 of AZD1222 vaccination. These TCRs come from an adult in good health. Both conserved end residues are part of each CDR3. Each record gives: V gene, D gene, clone size, J gene, CDR3 protein, CDR3 DNA. A D gene is named only where the DNA matches it firmly. Rows may omit the clone size; those that give it use once, few, many or a size class.

TRBV4-2	TRBD2	NA	TRBJ2-7	CASSQGGSINEQYF	TGTGCCAGCAGCCAAGGCGGGAGTATCAACGAGCAGTACTTC
TRBV28	NA	NA	TRBJ1-1	CASCRVNTEAFF	TGTGCCAGCTGCAGGGTGAACACTGAAGCTTTCTTT
TRBV7-2	NA	once	TRBJ2-4	CASSQSLGASNIQYF	TGTGCCAGCAGCCAATCTTTGGGGGCTTCAAACATTCAGTACTTC
TRBV5-4	TRBD2	many	TRBJ2-7	CASSLDPVLAGAKGYEQYF	TGTGCCAGCAGCTTGGATCCGGTTCTAGCGGGCGCCAAGGGCTACGAGCAGTACTTC
TRBV5-1	NA	NA	TRBJ1-1	CASSLDSSEAFF	TGCGCCAGCAGCTTGGACAGTTCAGAAGCTTTCTTT
TRBV5-1	TRBD1	NA	TRBJ1-2	CASSPRTGRLSGYTF	TGCGCCAGCAGCCCCAGGACAGGGCGCTTGTCCGGCTACACCTTC
TRBV5-4	NA	NA	TRBJ2-7	CASSLSGPLSYEQYF	TGTGCCAGCAGCTTATCAGGGCCCCTCTCCTACGAGCAGTACTTC
TRBV10-2	NA	NA	TRBJ1-5	CASRENSNQPQHF	TGCGCCAGCAGGGAAAATAGCAATCAGCCCCAGCATTTT
TRBV19	NA	NA	TRBJ2-7	CASSISRAYEQYF	TGTGCCAGTAGTATAAGTCGGGCCTACGAGCAGTACTTC
TRBV5-6	NA	NA	TRBJ1-1	CASSLGGHLNTEAFF	TGTGCCAGCAGCTTGGGTGGCCATTTGAACACTGAAGCTTTCTTT
TRBV18	NA	NA	TRBJ2-1	CASSPLPEGWEQFF	TGTGCCAGCTCACCGTTACCGGAGGGGTGGGAGCAGTTCTTC
TRBV27	NA	few	TRBJ2-1	CASSPLGNEQFF	TGTGCCAGCAGCCCCTTAGGGAATGAGCAGTTCTTC
TRBV6-2/TRBV6-3	TRBD1	NA	TRBJ2-7	CASSLQGAQYEQYF	TGTGCCAGCAGTTTACAGGGGGCGCAGTACGAGCAGTACTTC
TRBV6-5	NA	NA	TRBJ1-2	CASSYLGRYGYTF	TGTGCCAGCAGTTACCTAGGGCGATATGGCTACACCTTC
TRBV4-2	TRBD1	NA	TRBJ2-7	CASSRPPGQGTHEQYF	TGTGCCAGCAGCCGGCCCCCGGGACAGGGGACACACGAGCAGTACTTC
TRBV28	NA	once	TRBJ1-2	CASSWTESLPNYGYTF	TGTGCCAGCAGTTGGACGGAGAGCCTACCTAACTATGGCTACACCTTC
TRBV9	TRBD1	NA	TRBJ1-2	CASSAFTGGERSYTF	TGTGCCAGCAGCGCCTTCACAGGGGGCGAACGAAGCTACACCTTC
TRBV13	TRBD2	NA	TRBJ2-3	CASSLEELAGARDTQYF	TGTGCCAGCAGCTTAGAGGAGCTAGCGGGAGCAAGAGATACGCAGTATTTT
TRBV11-2	NA	NA	TRBJ2-7	CASSPPAASYEQYF	TGTGCCAGCAGTCCCCCGGCGGCGTCCTACGAGCAGTACTTC
TRBV2	NA	NA	TRBJ1-3	CASSELGNTIYF	TGTGCCAGCAGTGAACTTGGAAACACCATATATTTT
TRBV4-1	NA	NA	TRBJ1-2	CASSLRDTSNYGYTF	TGCGCCAGCAGCCTCCGGGACACCTCTAACTATGGCTACACCTTC
TRBV6-5	TRBD2	NA	TRBJ2-7	CASSYSTISGKEQYF	TGTGCCAGCAGTTACTCTACTATTAGCGGGAAGGAGCAGTACTTC
TRBV7-9	TRBD1	NA	TRBJ1-4	CASSRRTGNPNEKLFF	TGTGCCAGCAGCCGCCGGACAGGGAACCCGAATGAAAAACTGTTTTTT